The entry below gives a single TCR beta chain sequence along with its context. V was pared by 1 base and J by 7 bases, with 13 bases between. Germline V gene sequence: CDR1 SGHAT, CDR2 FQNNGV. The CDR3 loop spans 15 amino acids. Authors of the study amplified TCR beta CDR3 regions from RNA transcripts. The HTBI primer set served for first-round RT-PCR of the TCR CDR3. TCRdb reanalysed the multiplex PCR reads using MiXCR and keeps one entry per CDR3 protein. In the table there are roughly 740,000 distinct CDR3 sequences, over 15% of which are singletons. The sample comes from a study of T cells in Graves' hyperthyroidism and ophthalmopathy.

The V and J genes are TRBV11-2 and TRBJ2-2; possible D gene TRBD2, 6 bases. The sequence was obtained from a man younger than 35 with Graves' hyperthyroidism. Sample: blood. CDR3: CASSLVRGKSGELFF. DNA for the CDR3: TGTGCCAGCAGCTTAGTCCGGGGGAAGAGCGGGGAGCTGTTTTTT.